This T cell receptor beta chain stems from a study of T cell repertoires in cytomegalovirus infection. Overall study results and limits: Predominance within the ex vivo response was attributable to HLA-C-restricted CMV-specific TCR beta clonotypes.

In germline, CDR1 is MNHEY, CDR2 SMNVEV (reference sequence). The CDR3 is 15 amino acids. With V trimmed by 5 bases and J by 8 bases, 7 bases remained unmatched. TCRdb re-derived calls from the reads in MiXCR, one entry per CDR3 protein. The sample holds fewer than 950,000 distinct CDR3 sequences, 30% to 35% seen once. Details on this clonotype: What it binds is unknown.

The chain recombines TRBV27 with TRBJ2-1; TRBD2 aligns across 12 bases. Sequenced material: cultured CD8+ T cells from PBMCs, taken from culture after CMV antigen stimulation. The source is a human donor in good health (CMV status not recorded). Some clones in this sample may be carry-over from other donors' samples. The CDR3 sequence: CASSHTSGGRDEQFF. In DNA form, the CDR3 reads TGTGCCAGCAGTCATACTAGCGGGGGGAGGGATGAGCAGTTCTTC.